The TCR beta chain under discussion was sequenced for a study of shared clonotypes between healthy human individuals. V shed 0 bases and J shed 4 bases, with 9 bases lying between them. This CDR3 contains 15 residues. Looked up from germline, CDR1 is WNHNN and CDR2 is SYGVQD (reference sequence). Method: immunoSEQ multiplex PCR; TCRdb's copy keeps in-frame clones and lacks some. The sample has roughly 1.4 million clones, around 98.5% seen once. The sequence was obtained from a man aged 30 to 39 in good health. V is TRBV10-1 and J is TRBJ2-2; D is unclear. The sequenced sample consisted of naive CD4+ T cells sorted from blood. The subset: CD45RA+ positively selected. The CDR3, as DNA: TGCGCCAGCAGTGAGTCTGGGATGCCCACCGGGGAGCTGTTTTTT. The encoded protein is CASSESGMPTGELFF.